The 29 T cell receptor beta chains reported below all come from one sample, sequenced in a study of blood T cell repertoires in COVID-19. Sequencing was performed with immunoSEQ multiplex PCR; in TCRdb, only in-frame clones are kept and a portion is missing. The sample holds about 120,000 clones, roughly 89% seen once. Material for sequencing was peripheral blood. The receptor source for this set is a man aged 40-55 years with acute or convalescent COVID-19.

The chain joins TRBV13 to TRBJ1-3, with TRBD1 matching 8 bases. CDR1 and CDR2 (germline): PRHDT, FYEKMQ (reference sequence). The junction had 0 bases not matched to a gene; V was cut back by 3 bases and J by 2 bases. The CDR3 length is 14 residues. This CDR3 reads CASSLGQAGNTIYF. The CDR3 DNA follows: TGTGCCAGCAGCTTGGGACAGGCTGGAAACACCATATATTTT.

This rearrangement joins TRBV7-3 to TRBJ2-3; the match to TRBD1 covers 7 bases. Germline CDR1 is SGHTA and CDR2 is FQGTGA. Trimming removed 5 bases from V and 2 bases from J; junction bases left unmatched: 4. The CDR3 has 14 amino acids. DNA of the CDR3: TGTGCCAGCAGCCCTACAGGGGTCACAGATACGCAGTATTTT. Translated, it gives CASSPTGVTDTQYF.

This clone was picked up one time. The V and J genes are TRBV5-5 and TRBJ1-2; 7 bases are shared with TRBD1. The CDR3 runs 13 residues. The germline V gene encodes CDR1 SGHKS and CDR2 YYEKEE (reference sequence). Unmatched junction bases numbered 8, after V lost 4 bases and J lost 8 bases. Here the CDR3 DNA reads TGTGCCAGCAGCCGAGACAGGGACCTGGGCTACACCTTC. This encodes CASSRDRDLGYTF.

This clone has a single count. The rearrangement uses TRBV6-2 or TRBV6-3 and TRBJ1-6; D uncertain. V lost 2 bases, J lost 0 bases, and 5 bases lay in between. The CDR3 runs to 15 residues. Germline CDR1 MNHEY, CDR2 SVGEGT. CDR3 sequence reads: CASSYSLSYNSPLHF. The CDR3 DNA reads TGTGCCAGCAGTTACAGCCTCTCCTATAATTCACCCCTCCACTTT.

The chain's CDR3 is CASSDSVLDSPLHF. The CDR3 coding sequence is TGTGCCAGCAGTGATTCAGTCCTAGATTCACCCCTCCACTTT. The chain uses TRBV2 and TRBJ1-6; D unclear. The CDR3 totals 14 residues. The V end lost 3 bases, the J end lost 8 bases, and 11 bases lay between the germline ends. Germline values: CDR1 SNHLY, CDR2 FYNNEI.

The J gene is TRBJ1-5, the V gene TRBV6-1; 7 positions agree with TRBD1. With V trimmed by 3 bases and J by 4 bases, 12 bases remained unmatched. The CDR3 has 17 residues. Per the germline V gene, CDR1 is MNHNS and CDR2 is SASEGT. The CDR3 loop reads CASSEVDRPPANQPQHF. CDR3 bases: TGTGCCAGCAGTGAGGTGGACAGGCCCCCCGCGAATCAGCCCCAGCATTTT.

V gene TRBV4-3 combines with J gene TRBJ1-5; perhaps TRBD1 as D (5 bases). Deletions cut 4 bases from V and 4 bases from J, with 17 bases between. Germline CDR1 and CDR2: LGHNA and YSLEER. The CDR3 spans 16 residues. CDR3 in DNA: TGCGCCAGCAGCCCAGGGTATTGGAGTCCTAATCAGCCCCAGCATTTT. It encodes CASSPGYWSPNQPQHF.

The rearrangement uses TRBV4-2 and TRBJ2-6; D perhaps matches TRBD1 (6 bases). V lost 1 base, J lost 0 bases, and 13 bases lay in between. Germline loops: CDR1 LGHNA, CDR2 YNFKEQ. The CDR3 totals 18 residues. CDR3 amino acids: CASSQVRQAYSGANVLTF. The CDR3 DNA reads as TGTGCCAGCAGCCAAGTCCGACAGGCCTACTCTGGGGCCAACGTCCTGACTTTC.

This clone was counted between two and nine times. Written as DNA, the CDR3 is TGTGCCAGCAGCCAAGGGGGCAATTTGGGAGAGACCCAGTACTTC. As protein: CASSQGGNLGETQYF. V gene TRBV4-2 combines with J gene TRBJ2-5, with D maybe TRBD1 (5 bases). The V gene lost 1 base and the J gene lost 4 bases, with 13 bases spanning the gap. The CDR3 is made up of 15 amino acids. The germline CDR1 and CDR2 sequences are LGHNA and YNFKEQ.

CDR3 sequence (DNA): TGTGCCAGCAGTTCCCGGGAGGGAACTGAAGCTTTCTTT. Its translation is CASSSREGTEAFF. This rearrangement joins TRBV27 to TRBJ1-1; D remains ambiguous. CDR3 size: 13 residues. The germline V and J ends were trimmed by 4 bases and 5 bases, with 11 bases remaining between them. Germline values: CDR1 MNHEY, CDR2 SMNVEV (reference sequence).

The chain recombines TRBV12-3 or TRBV12-4 with TRBJ1-2, with TRBD1 identical over 7 bases. The CDR3 is 11 residues long. The J segment lost 7 bases and the V segment lost 4 bases, leaving 0 bases of the junction unmatched. Here the CDR3 DNA reads TGTGCCAGCAGTTCAGGGGGTGGCTACACCTTC. Translating it yields CASSSGGGYTF.

The V call is TRBV19, the J call TRBJ1-1; 7 bases align to TRBD1. The V and J ends lost 5 bases and 0 bases, in that order; junction bases with no gene match: 9. This CDR3 comprises 16 residues. CDR1 LNHDA and CDR2 SQIVND come from the germline V gene (reference sequence). The DNA of the CDR3 is TGTGCCAGTAGTCCCCGGGACAGTGCACTGAACACTGAAGCTTTCTTT. Translating it yields CASSPRDSALNTEAFF.

The gene calls are TRBV27 and TRBJ1-1; TRBD1 agrees at 7 bases. V gave up 5 bases and J gave up 3 bases; unmatched junction bases: 6. The CDR3 spans 14 residues. The V gene's germline CDR1 is MNHEY and CDR2 SMNVEV (reference sequence). CDR3 sequence reads: CASSTQGGHTEAFF. CDR3 nucleotide sequence: TGTGCCAGCAGTACTCAGGGGGGTCACACTGAAGCTTTCTTT.

This chain uses TRBV7-2 with TRBJ2-5, with 11 bases that match TRBD2. Germline V gene lookup returns CDR1 SGHTA and CDR2 FQGNSA. Trimming took 4 bases from V and 5 from J; bases not matched to a gene: 9. This CDR3 spans 16 amino acids. CDR3 amino acids: CASSSRTSGSRETQYF. CDR3 nucleotides: TGTGCCAGCAGCTCCAGGACTAGCGGGTCTAGGGAGACCCAGTACTTC.

The J gene is TRBJ2-4, the V gene TRBV7-3; 8 positions agree with TRBD2. The V gene's germline CDR1 is SGHTA and CDR2 FQGTGA. The CDR3 runs to 14 residues. V was clipped by 2 bases and J by 8 bases; unmatched bases: 5. The CDR3 region is CASSLGGGQDIQYF. DNA of the CDR3: TGTGCCAGCAGCTTAGGCGGGGGGCAGGACATTCAGTACTTC.

The chain joins TRBV24-1 to TRBJ1-1; D might be TRBD1 (5 bases). Germline-derived CDR1 and CDR2 are KGHDR and SFDVKD. The V end lost 5 bases, the J end lost 1 base, and 7 bases lay between the germline ends. The CDR3 extends over 13 amino acids. CDR3 residues: CATSGQGNTEAFF. The DNA of the CDR3 is TGTGCCACCAGTGGGCAGGGGAACACTGAAGCTTTCTTT.

Only a few counts were recorded for this clone. The chain uses TRBV5-5 and TRBJ2-3, with 7 positions matching TRBD1. This CDR3 is 14 amino acids long. V lost 0 bases and J lost 5; bases outside the gene matches: 3. Germline CDR1 is SGHKS and CDR2 is YYEKEE (reference sequence). The CDR3 DNA reads TGTGCCAGCAGCTTGGGAACAGGGGTAGATACGCAGTATTTT. As protein: CASSLGTGVDTQYF.

This chain connects TRBV5-4 to TRBJ2-1, with 7 bases aligning to TRBD2. The CDR3 is 15 residues long. Trimming cost V 2 bases and J 6 bases; bases outside gene matches: 8. Germline CDR1 SGHNT, CDR2 YYREEE (reference sequence). The CDR3 DNA reads as TGTGCCAGCAGCTTTGGACTAGTAGGTAGCAATGAGCAGTTCTTC. This gives the protein CASSFGLVGSNEQFF.

CDR3 protein: CASSARQGDTEAFF. The CDR3 nucleotides read TGTGCCAGCAGCGCGCGACAGGGCGATACTGAAGCTTTCTTT. The V call is TRBV9, the J call TRBJ1-1, with 7 bases lining up with TRBD1. The germline V gene has CDR1 SGDLS and CDR2 YYNGEE. The CDR3 spans 14 residues. V was pared by 3 bases and J by 5 bases, with 7 bases of the junction left unmatched.

The rearrangement joins TRBV7-9 to TRBJ2-5; D is uncertain. The V end was cut by 4 bases, the J end by 5 bases, with 14 bases between. Germline assignment: CDR1 SEHNR and CDR2 FQNEAQ (reference sequence). CDR3 length: 14 residues. The CDR3 sequence: CASSSTPLRETQYF. CDR3 DNA sequence: TGTGCCAGCAGCTCGACCCCCCTCAGGGAGACCCAGTACTTC.

This rearrangement joins TRBV7-2 to TRBJ1-3; D remains unclear. CDR3 size: 14 residues. Trimming stripped 1 base from V and 6 bases from J, with 10 bases between. The germline V gene encodes CDR1 SGHTA and CDR2 FQGNSA. The CDR3 DNA reads TGTGCCAGCAGCTTAGAGCCGCGGCTAAACACCATATATTTT. Translating gives CASSLEPRLNTIYF.

The chain carries TRBV13 and TRBJ2-3; D possibly corresponds to TRBD2 (6 bases). The CDR3 has 14 residues. Trimming cost V 8 bases and J 2 bases, with 14 bases left between them. Germline lookup yields CDR1 PRHDT and CDR2 FYEKMQ (reference sequence). The CDR3 DNA sequence: TGTGCCAGCGGGCGCGGGACGTACACAGATACGCAGTATTTT. Translation gives CASGRGTYTDTQYF.

CDR3 DNA: TGTGCCAGCAGTGACCCCAGTAATGGCTACACCTTC. It encodes CASSDPSNGYTF. This rearrangement joins TRBV6-4 to TRBJ1-2; D is undetermined. Germline CDR1 is MRHNA and CDR2 is SNTAGT. The germline V and J ends were trimmed by 2 bases and 6 bases, with 7 bases remaining between them. This CDR3 spans 12 amino acids.

This clone came up a few times. The rearrangement links TRBV3-1 (or the pseudogene TRBV3-2) to TRBJ2-3; D is possibly TRBD2 (5 bases). Germline V gene data show CDR1 as LGHDT and CDR2 as YNNKEL (reference sequence). The CDR3 is 13 residues long. The CDR3 DNA reads TGTGCGAGCGGTTCCCCCCGGACAGATACGCAGTATTTT. It codes for CASGSPRTDTQYF.

The rearrangement uses TRBV30 and TRBJ1-1; TRBD1 matches at 7 bases. The CDR3 extends over 13 amino acids. Germline V gene lookup returns CDR1 GTSNPN and CDR2 SVGIG (reference sequence). The ends lost 2 bases at V and 7 bases at J; junction bases unmatched: 7. The CDR3 DNA follows: TGTGCCTGGAGTCCTGACAGGGATCATGAAGCTTTCTTT. Translation: CAWSPDRDHEAFF.

V gene TRBV4-1 combines with J gene TRBJ1-2; TRBD1 aligns across 8 bases. This CDR3 has 13 amino acids. V lost 5 bases and J lost 7; bases outside the gene matches: 6. Germline V gene lookup returns CDR1 MGHRA and CDR2 YSYEKL. For the CDR3, the DNA is TGCGCCAGCAGCTTCTACAGGGGGGGTGGCTACACCTTC. Translation: CASSFYRGGGYTF.

CDR3 sequence: CASSPRTGPGDTQYF. CDR3 DNA sequence: TGTGCCAGCAGCCCACGGACAGGGCCCGGGGATACGCAGTATTTT. J is TRBJ2-3 and V is TRBV9, with 8 bases fitting TRBD1. The J segment lost 6 bases and the V segment lost 4 bases, leaving 10 bases of the junction unmatched. The CDR3 is 15 amino acids. Germline-derived CDR1 and CDR2 are SGDLS and YYNGEE.

The V and J genes are TRBV5-1 and TRBJ1-3, with no clear D. CDR1 and CDR2 from the germline V gene are SGHRS and YFSETQ. The CDR3 covers 14 residues. The ends were cut back, 0 bases at V and 8 bases at J, with 12 bases in the middle. The CDR3 here is CASSLEGRGDTIYF. The CDR3 coding sequence is TGCGCCAGCAGCTTGGAAGGTCGAGGAGACACCATATATTTT.

The J gene is TRBJ2-4, the V gene TRBV13; TRBD1 agrees at 7 bases. V shed 3 bases and J 3 bases; nucleotides not matched to a gene: 14. CDR1 and CDR2 from the germline V gene are PRHDT and FYEKMQ (reference sequence). The CDR3 covers 18 residues. CDR3 sequence reads: CASSFWAIRTGNKNIQYF. The CDR3 coding sequence is TGTGCCAGCAGCTTCTGGGCTATCAGGACAGGAAACAAAAACATTCAGTACTTC.